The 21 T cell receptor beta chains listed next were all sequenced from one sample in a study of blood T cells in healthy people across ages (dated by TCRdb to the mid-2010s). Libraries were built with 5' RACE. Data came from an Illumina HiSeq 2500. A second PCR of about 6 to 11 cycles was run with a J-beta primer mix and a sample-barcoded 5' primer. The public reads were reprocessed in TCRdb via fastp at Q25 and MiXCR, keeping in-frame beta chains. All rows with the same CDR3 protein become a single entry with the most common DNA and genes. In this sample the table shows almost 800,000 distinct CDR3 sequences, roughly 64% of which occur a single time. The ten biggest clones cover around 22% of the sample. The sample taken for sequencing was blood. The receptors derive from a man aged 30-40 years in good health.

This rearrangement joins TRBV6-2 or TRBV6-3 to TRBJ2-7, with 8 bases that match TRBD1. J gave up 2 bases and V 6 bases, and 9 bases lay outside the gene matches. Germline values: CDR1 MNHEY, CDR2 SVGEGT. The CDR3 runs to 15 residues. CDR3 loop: CASRSDRDHPYEQYF. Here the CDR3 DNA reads TGTGCCAGCAGATCGGACAGGGATCACCCCTACGAGCAGTACTTC.

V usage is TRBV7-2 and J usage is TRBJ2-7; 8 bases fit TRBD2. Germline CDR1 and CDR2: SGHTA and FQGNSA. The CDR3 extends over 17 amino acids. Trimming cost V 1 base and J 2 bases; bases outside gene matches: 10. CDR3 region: CASSLVAGGAFTYEQYF. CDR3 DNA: TGTGCCAGCAGCTTAGTTGCGGGGGGTGCCTTCACCTACGAGCAGTACTTC.

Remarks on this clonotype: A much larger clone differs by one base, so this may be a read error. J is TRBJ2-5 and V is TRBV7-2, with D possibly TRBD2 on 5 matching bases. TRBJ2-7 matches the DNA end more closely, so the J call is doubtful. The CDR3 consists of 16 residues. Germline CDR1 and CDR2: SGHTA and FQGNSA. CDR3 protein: CASSLGSNGGFYEQYF. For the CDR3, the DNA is TGTGCCAGCAGCTTAGGCTCTAACGGAGGATTCTACGAGCAGTACTTC.

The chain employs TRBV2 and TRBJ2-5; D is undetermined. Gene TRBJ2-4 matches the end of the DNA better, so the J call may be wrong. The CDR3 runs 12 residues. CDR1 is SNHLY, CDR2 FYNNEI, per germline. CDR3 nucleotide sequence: TGTGCCAGCAGTGAAGTCAGTAACATTCAGTACTTC. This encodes CASSEVSNIQYF.

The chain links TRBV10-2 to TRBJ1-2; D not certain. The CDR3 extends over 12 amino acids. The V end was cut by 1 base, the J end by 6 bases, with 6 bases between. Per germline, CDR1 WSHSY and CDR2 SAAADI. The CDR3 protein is CASSEFTDGYTF. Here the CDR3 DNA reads TGCGCCAGCAGTGAGTTCACGGATGGCTACACCTTC.

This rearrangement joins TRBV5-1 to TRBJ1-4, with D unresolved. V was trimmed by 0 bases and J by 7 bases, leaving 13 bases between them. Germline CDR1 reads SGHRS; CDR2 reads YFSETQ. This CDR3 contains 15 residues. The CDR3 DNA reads TGCGCCAGCAGCTTGGGCGCGGTTGGTCTTGAAAAACTGTTTTTT. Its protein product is CASSLGAVGLEKLFF.

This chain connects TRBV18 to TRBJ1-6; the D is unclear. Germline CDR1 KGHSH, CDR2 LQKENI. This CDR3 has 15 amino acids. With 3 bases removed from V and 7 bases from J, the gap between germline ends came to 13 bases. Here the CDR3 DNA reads TGTGCCAGCTCACCGTCATCGGTGGGAAATTCACCCCTCCACTTT. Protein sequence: CASSPSSVGNSPLHF.

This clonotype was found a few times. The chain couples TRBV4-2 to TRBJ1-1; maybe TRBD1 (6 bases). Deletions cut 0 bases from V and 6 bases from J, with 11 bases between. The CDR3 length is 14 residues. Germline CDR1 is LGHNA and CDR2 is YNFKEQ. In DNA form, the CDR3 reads TGTGCCAGCAGCCAAGATACAGGGTACTCTGAAGCTTTCTTT. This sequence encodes CASSQDTGYSEAFF.

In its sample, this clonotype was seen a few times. The CDR3 sequence is CASSFAPGELFF. CDR3 DNA sequence: TGTGCCAGCAGTTTTGCCCCCGGGGAGCTGTTTTTT. This chain connects TRBV6-5 to TRBJ2-2; D gene ambiguous. The CDR3 is 12 residues long. V dropped 4 bases and J dropped 6 bases, with 6 bases sitting between them. Germline loops: CDR1 MNHEY, CDR2 SVGAGI.

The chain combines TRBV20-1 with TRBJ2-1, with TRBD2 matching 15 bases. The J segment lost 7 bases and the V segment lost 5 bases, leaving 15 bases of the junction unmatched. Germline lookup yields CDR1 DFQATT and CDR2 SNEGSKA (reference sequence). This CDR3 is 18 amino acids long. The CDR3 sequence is CSAQTGLAGGVYYNEQFF. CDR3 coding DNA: TGCAGTGCTCAGACGGGACTAGCGGGAGGAGTATACTATAATGAGCAGTTCTTC.

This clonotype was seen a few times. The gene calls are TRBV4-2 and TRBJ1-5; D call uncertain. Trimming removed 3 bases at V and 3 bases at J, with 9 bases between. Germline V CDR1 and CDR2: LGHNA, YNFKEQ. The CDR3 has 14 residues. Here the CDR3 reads CASSQLGYNQPQHF. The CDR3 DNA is TGTGCCAGCAGCCAGCTCGGTTACAATCAGCCCCAGCATTTT.

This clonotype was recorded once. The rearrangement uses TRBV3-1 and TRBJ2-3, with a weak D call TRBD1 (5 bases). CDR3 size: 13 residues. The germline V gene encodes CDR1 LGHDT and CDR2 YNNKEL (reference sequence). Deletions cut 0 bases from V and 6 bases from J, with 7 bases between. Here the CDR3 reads CASSQDNRDTQYF. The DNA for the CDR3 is TGTGCCAGCAGCCAAGATAACAGGGATACGCAGTATTTT.

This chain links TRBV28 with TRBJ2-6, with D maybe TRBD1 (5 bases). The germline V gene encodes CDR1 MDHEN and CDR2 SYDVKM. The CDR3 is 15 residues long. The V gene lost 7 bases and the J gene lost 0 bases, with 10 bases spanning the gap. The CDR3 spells CASIEGDSGANVLTF. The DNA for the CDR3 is TGTGCCAGCATCGAAGGGGACTCTGGGGCCAACGTCCTGACTTTC.

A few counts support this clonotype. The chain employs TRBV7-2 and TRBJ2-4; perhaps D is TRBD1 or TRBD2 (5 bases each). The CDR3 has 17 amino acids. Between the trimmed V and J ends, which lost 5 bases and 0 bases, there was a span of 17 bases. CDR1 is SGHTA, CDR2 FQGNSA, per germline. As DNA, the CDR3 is TGTGCCAGCAGCCCCCCCCGGGGCGGGCTAGCCAAAAACATTCAGTACTTC. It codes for CASSPPRGGLAKNIQYF.

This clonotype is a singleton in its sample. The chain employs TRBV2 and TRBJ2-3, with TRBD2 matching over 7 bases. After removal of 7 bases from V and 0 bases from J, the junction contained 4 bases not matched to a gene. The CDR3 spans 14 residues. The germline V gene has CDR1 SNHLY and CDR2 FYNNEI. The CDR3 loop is CASISRESTDTQYF. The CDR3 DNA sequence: TGTGCCAGCATATCGCGGGAGAGCACAGATACGCAGTATTTT. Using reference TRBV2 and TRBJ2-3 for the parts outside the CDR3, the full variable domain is EPEVTQTPSHQVTQMGQEVILRCVPISNHLYFYWYRQILGQKVEFLVSFYNNEISEKSEIFDDQFSVERPDGSNFTLKIRSTKLEDSAMYFCASISRESTDTQYFGPGTRLTVL.

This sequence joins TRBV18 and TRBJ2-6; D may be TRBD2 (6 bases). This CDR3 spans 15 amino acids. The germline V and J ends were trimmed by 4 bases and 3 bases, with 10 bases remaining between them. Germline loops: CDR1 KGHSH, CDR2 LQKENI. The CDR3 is CASSRGSGGANVLTF. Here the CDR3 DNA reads TGTGCCAGCTCACGCGGTAGCGGTGGGGCCAACGTCCTGACTTTC.

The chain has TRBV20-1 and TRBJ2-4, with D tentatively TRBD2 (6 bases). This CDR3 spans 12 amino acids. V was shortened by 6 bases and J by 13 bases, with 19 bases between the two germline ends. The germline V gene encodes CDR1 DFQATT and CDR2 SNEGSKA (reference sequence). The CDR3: CSARTDYREQYF. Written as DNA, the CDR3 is TGCAGTGCAAGGACGGACTACCGGGAGCAGTACTTC.

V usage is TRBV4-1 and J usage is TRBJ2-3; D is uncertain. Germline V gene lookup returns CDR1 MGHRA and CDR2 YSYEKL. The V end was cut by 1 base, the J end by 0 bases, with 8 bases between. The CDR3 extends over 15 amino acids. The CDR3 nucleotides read TGCGCCAGCAGCCAAGGCCCCATAAGCACAGATACGCAGTATTTT. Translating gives CASSQGPISTDTQYF.

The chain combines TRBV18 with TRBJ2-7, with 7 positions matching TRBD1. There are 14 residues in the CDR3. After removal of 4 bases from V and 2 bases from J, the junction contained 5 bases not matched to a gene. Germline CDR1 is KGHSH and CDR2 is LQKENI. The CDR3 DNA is TGTGCCAGCTCACAGGGACAGATTGCCTACGAGCAGTACTTC. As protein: CASSQGQIAYEQYF.

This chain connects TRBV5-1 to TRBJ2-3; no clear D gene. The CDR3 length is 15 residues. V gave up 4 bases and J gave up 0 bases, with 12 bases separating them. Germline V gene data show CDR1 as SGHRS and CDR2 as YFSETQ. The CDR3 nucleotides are TGCGCCAGCAGCATTCAGCGCACTAGCACAGATACGCAGTATTTT. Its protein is CASSIQRTSTDTQYF.

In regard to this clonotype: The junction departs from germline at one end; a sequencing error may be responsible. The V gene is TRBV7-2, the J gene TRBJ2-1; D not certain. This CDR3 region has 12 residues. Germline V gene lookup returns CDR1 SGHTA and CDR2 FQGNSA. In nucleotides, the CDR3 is TGTGCCGGCAGTTCCATTCCAGGTAAGCAGTTCTTC. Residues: CAGSSIPGKQFF.